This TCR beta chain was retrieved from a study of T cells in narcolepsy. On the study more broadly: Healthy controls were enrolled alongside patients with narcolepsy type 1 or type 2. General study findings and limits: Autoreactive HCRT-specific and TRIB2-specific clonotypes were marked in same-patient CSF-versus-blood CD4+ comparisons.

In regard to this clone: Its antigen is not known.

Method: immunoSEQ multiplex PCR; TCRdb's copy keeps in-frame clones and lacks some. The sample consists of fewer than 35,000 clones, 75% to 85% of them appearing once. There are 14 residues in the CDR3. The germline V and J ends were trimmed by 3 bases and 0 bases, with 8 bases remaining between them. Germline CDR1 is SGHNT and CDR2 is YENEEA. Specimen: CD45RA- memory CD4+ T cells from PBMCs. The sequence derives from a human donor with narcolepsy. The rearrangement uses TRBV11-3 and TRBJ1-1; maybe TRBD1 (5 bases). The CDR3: CASSLGGLNTEAFF. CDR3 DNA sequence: TGTGCCAGCAGCTTGGGGGGGTTGAACACTGAAGCTTTCTTT.